Included here is one TCR beta chain sequence, with context. The antigen is unknown. The data were taken from a study of T cell repertoires in cytomegalovirus infection. As for the study in general: It was the public TCR beta signatures that indicated both CMV infection and matching HLA type.

Germline loops: CDR1 MNHEY, CDR2 SMNVEV (reference sequence). There are 13 residues in the CDR3. The V end was cut by 3 bases, the J end by 1 base, with 7 bases between. Study-level points and caveats: Predominance within the ex vivo response was attributable to HLA-C-restricted CMV-specific TCR beta clonotypes. Summed frequency of public TCR beta families distinguished CMV carriers with the relevant HLA.

A single record per CDR3 protein comes from TCRdb applying MiXCR to the reads. The sample has around 280,000 distinct CDR3 sequences, around 10% seen once. The clonotype originates from a human donor in good health (CMV status not recorded). Some clones in this sample may be carry-over from other donors' samples. The rearrangement joins TRBV27 to TRBJ2-7, with D hard to call. The sequencing input was PBMCs. This CDR3 is CASSFPRSYEQYF. The CDR3 DNA is TGTGCCAGCAGTTTCCCGAGATCCTACGAGCAGTACTTC.